Listed below are T cell receptor beta chains from one sample, sequenced in a study of T cell changes during pregnancy in multiple sclerosis. Produced via immunoSEQ multiplex PCR; TCRdb's table is partial and in-frame only. The data show 30,000 to 45,000 clones, about 90% seen once. The input for sequencing was CD8+ T cells from peripheral blood mononuclear cells, taken before pregnancy. These receptors were collected from a female donor with multiple sclerosis, enrolled in a pregnancy study. Each CDR3 is given with its conserved first and last residue. The D gene is left open where the match is weak. The listing skips clone size in some rows; elsewhere it reads once, few, many or a size class.

j_call v_call clone_size d_call cdr3_aa cdr3_nt
TRBJ2-2 TRBV10-3 NA TRBD1 CATWQWGQGTGELFF TGTGCCACCTGGCAGTGGGGACAGGGCACCGGGGAGCTGTTTTTT
TRBJ1-6 TRBV7-9 NA TRBD1 CASSSTRTGNSPLHF TGTGCCAGCAGCTCCACCCGGACAGGGAATTCACCCCTCCACTTT
TRBJ2-5 TRBV5-5 NA NA CASSLREIQETQYF TGTGCCAGCAGCTTGAGAGAAATCCAAGAGACCCAGTACTTC
TRBJ1-3 TRBV4-1 once NA CASSQDGGAGNTIYF TGCGCCAGCAGCCAAGATGGGGGGGCTGGAAACACCATATATTTT
TRBJ1-5 TRBV15 NA TRBD1 CATGSDRGNQPQHF TGTGCCACCGGCTCAGACAGGGGAAATCAGCCCCAGCATTTT
TRBJ2-7 TRBV6-1 NA NA CASSAATDTYEQYF TGTGCCAGCAGTGCAGCGACAGACACCTACGAGCAGTACTTC
TRBJ2-1 TRBV6-5 NA NA CASSLTRVSDEQFF TGTGCCAGCAGTCTGACTAGAGTGAGCGATGAGCAGTTCTTC
TRBJ2-2 TRBV7-9 NA NA CASSFRVGELFF TGTGCCAGCAGCTTCAGGGTTGGGGAGCTGTTTTTT
TRBJ2-1 TRBV5-6 NA NA CASSFANKVQFF TGTGCCAGCAGCTTCGCTAATAAAGTGCAGTTCTTC
TRBJ2-7 TRBV9 NA NA CASSVGNRDYEQYF TGTGCCAGCAGCGTAGGGAACAGAGACTACGAGCAGTACTTC
TRBJ2-1 TRBV28 NA NA CASSLTGYGNEQFF TGTGCCAGCAGTTTAACGGGTTACGGAAATGAGCAGTTCTTC
TRBJ2-7 TRBV5-1 NA NA CASSWGRTGVSYEQYF TGCGCCAGCAGCTGGGGCAGGACGGGTGTCTCCTACGAGCAGTACTTC
TRBJ2-3 TRBV6-5 NA NA CASSSSTSGLLDTQYF NA
TRBJ2-1 TRBV7-9 NA NA CASSLEGGTYNEQFF TGTGCCAGCAGCTTAGAGGGGGGGACTTACAATGAGCAGTTCTTC
TRBJ2-1 TRBV6-1 few NA CASRGPGLRQFF TGTGCCAGCAGAGGTCCGGGACTCAGGCAGTTCTTC
TRBJ2-7 TRBV6-5 NA NA CASRNRAGTYEQYF TGTGCCAGCAGAAATCGGGCAGGGACCTACGAGCAGTACTTC
TRBJ2-7 TRBV13 NA NA CASRITARAYEQYF TGTGCCAGCAGAATAACAGCCCGTGCCTACGAGCAGTACTTC
TRBJ2-7 TRBV4-1 NA NA CASSQGTRSFSYEQYF TGCGCCAGCAGCCAAGGAACGAGATCCTTCTCCTACGAGCAGTACTTC
TRBJ2-3 TRBV9 NA TRBD2 CASSGDGGGTDTQYF TGTGCCAGCAGCGGGGATGGCGGGGGTACAGATACGCAGTATTTT
TRBJ2-7 TRBV9 NA NA CASSPSTGSYEQYF TGTGCCAGCAGCCCATCGACTGGATCCTACGAGCAGTACTTC
TRBJ1-1 TRBV9 many TRBD1 CASSGGGGVGTEAFF TGTGCCAGCAGCGGAGGGGGCGGAGTAGGCACTGAAGCTTTCTTT
TRBJ2-7 TRBV6-1 NA TRBD2 CASSDWTGGGSYEQYF TGTGCCAGCAGTGATTGGACGGGAGGAGGGTCCTACGAGCAGTACTTC
TRBJ1-1 TRBV28 few NA CASSLGRGTEAFF TGTGCCAGCAGTTTAGGCAGGGGCACTGAAGCTTTCTTT
TRBJ2-5 TRBV7-9 NA NA CASTPGGLFMQTQYF TGTGCCAGCACCCCCGGCGGGCTTTTCATGCAGACCCAGTACTTC
TRBJ2-1 TRBV7-2 once NA CASSWDTTPYNEQFF TGTGCCAGCAGCTGGGACACAACACCCTACAATGAGCAGTTCTTC
TRBJ2-1 TRBV2 NA TRBD1 CARPGTVVDEQFF TGTGCCAGACCCGGGACAGTGGTAGATGAGCAGTTCTTC
TRBJ2-7 TRBV2 NA TRBD1 CASSGTGPPYEQYF TGTGCCAGCAGTGGGACAGGCCCCCCCTACGAGCAGTACTTC
TRBJ2-3 TRBV19 NA TRBD2 CASSPSGGSTDTQYF TGTGCCAGTAGCCCCTCGGGGGGGAGCACAGATACGCAGTATTTT
TRBJ1-1 TRBV28 NA TRBD1 CASTATGETEAFF TGTGCCAGCACCGCGACAGGGGAGACTGAAGCTTTCTTT
TRBJ1-2 TRBV6-1 NA NA CASTPTGQNYGYTF TGTGCCAGCACCCCGACAGGCCAAAACTATGGCTACACCTTC
TRBJ2-1 TRBV15 NA TRBD2 CATSTPERDSYNEQFF TGTGCCACCAGCACCCCGGAGCGGGATTCCTACAATGAGCAGTTCTTC
TRBJ2-7 TRBV6-6 NA NA CASSYSILANYEQYF TGTGCCAGCAGTTACTCGATACTCGCGAACTACGAGCAGTACTTC
TRBJ2-7 TRBV9 NA NA CASGSGTYEQYF TGTGCCAGCGGTTCAGGCACCTACGAGCAGTACTTC
TRBJ2-7 TRBV5-5 NA TRBD1 CASSPTDRASSYEQYF TGTGCCAGCAGCCCTACCGACAGGGCGAGCTCCTACGAGCAGTACTTC
TRBJ1-1 TRBV9 NA NA CASSVDGNTEAFF TGTGCCAGCAGCGTAGACGGGAACACTGAAGCTTTCTTT
TRBJ2-3 TRBV28 NA NA CASSSGQGGTDTQYF TGTGCCAGCAGTTCCGGACAGGGAGGGACAGATACGCAGTATTTT
TRBJ2-7 TRBV19 NA TRBD2 CASSPTSSGMSYEQYF TGTGCCAGTAGTCCTACCTCTAGCGGGATGTCCTACGAGCAGTACTTC
TRBJ1-2 TRBV5-1 NA TRBD1 CASSPGTATNYGYTF TGCGCCAGCAGCCCCGGGACAGCGACTAACTATGGCTACACCTTC
TRBJ1-2 TRBV2 NA TRBD1 CASWDRQGYTF TGTGCCAGCTGGGACAGGCAAGGCTACACCTTC
TRBJ2-3 TRBV6-1 NA NA CASSEGAPGVTDTQYF TGTGCCAGCAGTGAAGGGGCCCCGGGAGTCACAGATACGCAGTATTTT